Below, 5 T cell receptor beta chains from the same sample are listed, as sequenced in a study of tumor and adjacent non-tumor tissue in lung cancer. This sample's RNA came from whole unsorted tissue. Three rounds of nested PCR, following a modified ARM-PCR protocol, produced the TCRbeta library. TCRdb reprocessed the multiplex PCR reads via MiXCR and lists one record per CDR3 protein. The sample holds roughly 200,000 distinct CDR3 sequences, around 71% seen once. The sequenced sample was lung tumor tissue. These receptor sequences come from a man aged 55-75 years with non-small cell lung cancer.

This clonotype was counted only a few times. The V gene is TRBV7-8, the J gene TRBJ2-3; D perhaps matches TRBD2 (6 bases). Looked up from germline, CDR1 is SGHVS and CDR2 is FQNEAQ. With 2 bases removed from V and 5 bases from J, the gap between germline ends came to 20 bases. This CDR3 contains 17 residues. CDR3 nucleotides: TGTGCCAGCAGCTTATCCCCCGCGGGGAAGGTCAGAGATACGCAGTATTTT. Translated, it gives CASSLSPAGKVRDTQYF.

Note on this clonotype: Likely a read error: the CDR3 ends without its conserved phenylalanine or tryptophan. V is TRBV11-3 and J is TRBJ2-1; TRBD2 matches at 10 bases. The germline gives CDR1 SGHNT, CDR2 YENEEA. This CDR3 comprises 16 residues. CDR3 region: CAISLISGGRDNEQFL. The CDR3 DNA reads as TGTGCCATCAGCTTGATTAGCGGGGGGAGAGACAATGAGCAGTTCTTA.

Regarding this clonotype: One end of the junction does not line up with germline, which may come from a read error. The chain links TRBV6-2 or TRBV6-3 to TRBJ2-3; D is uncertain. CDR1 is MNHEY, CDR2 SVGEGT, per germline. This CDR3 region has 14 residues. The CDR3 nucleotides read TGTGCCAGCAAGACTCACCTTTCCACAGATACGCAATATTTT. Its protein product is CASKTHLSTDTQYF.

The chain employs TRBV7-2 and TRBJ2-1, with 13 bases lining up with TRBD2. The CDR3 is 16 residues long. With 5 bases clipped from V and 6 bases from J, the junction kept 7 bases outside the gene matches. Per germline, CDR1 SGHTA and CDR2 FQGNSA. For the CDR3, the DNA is TGTGCCAGCAGCCCATGGACTAGCGGGGGACTCAATGAGCAGTTCTTC. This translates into CASSPWTSGGLNEQFF. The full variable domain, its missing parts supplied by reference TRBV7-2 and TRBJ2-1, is GAGVSQSPSNKVTEKGKDVELRCDPISGHTALYWYRQSLGQGLEFLIYFQGNSAPDKSGLPSDRFSAERTGGSVSTLTIQRTQQEDSAVYLCASSPWTSGGLNEQFFGPGTRLTVL.

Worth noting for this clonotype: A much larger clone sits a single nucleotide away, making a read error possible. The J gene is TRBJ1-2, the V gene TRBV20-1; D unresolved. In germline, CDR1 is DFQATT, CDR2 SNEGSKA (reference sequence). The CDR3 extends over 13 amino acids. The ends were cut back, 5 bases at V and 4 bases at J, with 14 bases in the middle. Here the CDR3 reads CSAPAPSSYGYTF. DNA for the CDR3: TGCAGTGCTCCGGCCCCGTCAAGCTATGGCTACACCTTC.